What follows are 5 T cell receptor beta chains derived from one specimen sequenced in a study of PD-1 blockade in classical Hodgkin lymphoma. TCRdb keeps only in-frame clones here, not all; method: immunoSEQ multiplex PCR. Among roughly 2,300 clones listed, about 86% were seen once. Every patient had relapsed following autologous stem cell transplantation, and cohorts differed in brentuximab vedotin exposure. It was by magnetic negative selection that CD4+ T cells were purified from thawed PBMCs. Sequenced material: CD4+ T cells from blood, taken at baseline. Source of these receptors: a human donor with classical Hodgkin lymphoma.

This chain joins TRBV4-3 and TRBJ2-3; D ambiguous. Trimming removed 0 bases at V and 4 bases at J, with 2 bases between. Germline values: CDR1 LGHNA, CDR2 YSLEER. This CDR3 is built from 12 residues. This chain's CDR3 is CASSQEPDTQYF. The CDR3 DNA sequence: TGCGCCAGCAGCCAAGAACCAGATACGCAGTATTTT.

The rearrangement uses TRBV4-3 and TRBJ2-1, with 9 bases fitting TRBD2. Trimming took 1 base from V and 0 from J; bases not matched to a gene: 4. The CDR3 runs 17 residues. Germline CDR1 and CDR2: LGHNA and YSLEER. Written as DNA, the CDR3 is TGCGCCAGCAGCCAAGCCCTAGCGGGGAGCTCCTACAATGAGCAGTTCTTC. Translation: CASSQALAGSSYNEQFF.

The J gene is TRBJ2-2, the V gene TRBV2, with D tentatively TRBD2 (5 bases). The CDR3 has 14 amino acids. The germline V gene encodes CDR1 SNHLY and CDR2 FYNNEI. The germline V and J ends were trimmed by 4 bases and 1 base, with 7 bases remaining between them. The CDR3 DNA reads TGTGCCAGCAGTGCCGAGGGGAACACCGGGGAGCTGTTTTTT. This gives the protein CASSAEGNTGELFF.

J is TRBJ1-4 and V is TRBV5-8; TRBD1 matches 7 bases. This CDR3 has 15 residues. The V gene end was trimmed by 3 bases and the J gene end by 2 bases; junction bases not matched to a gene: 4. Per germline, CDR1 SGHTS and CDR2 YDEGEE. DNA for the CDR3: TGTGCCAGCAGCTCATCGGGACAGACTAATGAAAAACTGTTTTTT. Its protein product is CASSSSGQTNEKLFF.

This clone was seen only a few times. The V call is TRBV7-9, the J call TRBJ2-2, with D possibly matching TRBD2 (5 bases). CDR3 length equals 16 residues. V lost 3 bases to trimming and J lost 0 bases, with 11 bases between them. Germline V gene sequence: CDR1 SEHNR, CDR2 FQNEAQ (reference sequence). The CDR3 protein is CASSFLADANTGELFF. The CDR3 region has the DNA TGTGCCAGCAGCTTTCTAGCAGACGCGAACACCGGGGAGCTGTTTTTT. Based on the CDR3 plus reference TRBV7-9 and TRBJ2-2, the full variable domain is DTGVSQNPRHKITKRGQNVTFRCDPISEHNRLYWYRQTLGQGPEFLTYFQNEAQLEKSRLLSDRFSAERPKGSFSTLEIQRTEQGDSAMYLCASSFLADANTGELFFGEGSRLTVL.